This T cell receptor beta chain was captured by sequencing in a study of identical twins. Study results and limitations: Fewer insertions were carried by abundant cord blood beta clonotypes, but none was seen in memory repertoires.

The germline V gene encodes CDR1 SQVTM and CDR2 ANQGSEA. The CDR3 has 18 amino acids. V lost 4 bases and J lost 5, with 29 bases in between. This clonotype was detected a few times. The antigen is not known. TCRdb re-analysed the 5' RACE reads in MiXCR, keeping a single row per CDR3 protein. The profile shows roughly 490,000 distinct CDR3 sequences, roughly an eighth of them singletons. In addition, the sample was reused for a study of yellow fever vaccine responses in identical twins. This second study says: Vaccine-induced T cell responses in twins were reportedly observed to appear partly convergent, partly personalized.

This chain links TRBV29-1 with TRBJ2-5; tentatively, D is TRBD1 (7 bases). Sample: CD4+ T cells sorted from blood. This TCR derives from a woman aged 18 to 35 in good health. CDR3 nucleotide sequence: TGCAGCGTTGCCGCGGGGTCAGGGGGTATAGGATTCAGGGAGACCCAGTACTTC. Translation: CSVAAGSGGIGFRETQYF.